This entry lists 16 T cell receptor beta chains sequenced from one sample in a study of vaccination effects on CD4 cells after COVID-19. No cognate antigen is known for these TCRs. A roughly 10-day culture period preceded the isolation of CD4+ T cells. Using immunoSEQ multiplex PCR, the repertoire was profiled, and TCRdb retains in-frame clones only, with some absent. The table records about 74,000 clones, 77% of them present only once. The sequences come from CD4+ T cells from PBMCs cultured without peptide, collected before COVID-19 vaccination. These receptors came from a human donor who received a COVID-19 vaccine.

This clone appeared a single time. The chain has TRBV15 and TRBJ2-5, with 12 nucleotides matching TRBD1. With 5 bases clipped from V and 5 bases from J, the junction kept 3 bases outside the gene matches. Germline CDR1 and CDR2: LNHNV and YYDKDF (reference sequence). The CDR3 extends over 14 amino acids. The CDR3 here is CATSRDRGPETQYF. CDR3 DNA: TGTGCCACCAGCCGGGACAGGGGGCCGGAGACCCAGTACTTC.

V usage is TRBV24-1 and J usage is TRBJ1-5; a weak D match, TRBD1 (5 bases). Per germline, CDR1 KGHDR and CDR2 SFDVKD. Trimming cost V 9 bases and J 1 base, with 6 bases left between them. This CDR3 has 12 amino acids. CDR3 region: CATQGSNQPQHF. In DNA, the CDR3 is TGTGCCACCCAGGGCAGCAATCAGCCCCAGCATTTT.

The rearrangement joins TRBV11-2 to TRBJ1-2; D unclear. Germline values: CDR1 SGHAT, CDR2 FQNNGV. The CDR3 length is 12 residues. V shed 0 bases and J shed 10 bases, with 9 bases lying between them. For the CDR3, the DNA is TGTGCCAGCAGCTTAGAAAATAGTGACTACACCTTC. It specifies CASSLENSDYTF.

The chain uses TRBV2 and TRBJ2-1, with D unresolved. This CDR3 is built from 11 residues. The germline gives CDR1 SNHLY, CDR2 FYNNEI. V gave up 4 bases and J gave up 9 bases, with 7 bases separating them. This chain's CDR3 is CASSVFFEQFF. The CDR3 DNA sequence: TGTGCCAGCAGTGTTTTTTTTGAGCAGTTCTTC. The complete variable domain, with remaining parts taken from reference TRBV2 and TRBJ2-1, reads EPEVTQTPSHQVTQMGQEVILRCVPISNHLYFYWYRQILGQKVEFLVSFYNNEISEKSEIFDDQFSVERPDGSNFTLKIRSTKLEDSAMYFCASSVFFEQFFGPGTRLTVL.

J is TRBJ1-2 and V is TRBV11-2; 8 positions agree with TRBD1. Per germline, CDR1 SGHAT and CDR2 FQNNGV. The CDR3 is made up of 19 amino acids. V gave up 3 bases and J gave up 8 bases; unmatched junction bases: 23. CDR3 nucleotides: TGTGCCAGCAGCTTGGGACACGGACAGGGTATCGTCCAAGCGGAGGGCTACACCTTC. Translation: CASSLGHGQGIVQAEGYTF.

The chain has TRBV7-9 and TRBJ1-5, with TRBD1 as a possible D gene (5 bases). The CDR3 has 15 amino acids. Germline V gene data show CDR1 as SEHNR and CDR2 as FQNEAQ (reference sequence). Trimming shortened V by 0 bases and J by 4 bases, and 10 bases separated the two germline ends. The CDR3 sequence: CASSLAAGGNQPQHF. The DNA for the CDR3 is TGTGCCAGCAGCTTAGCGGCCGGGGGAAATCAGCCCCAGCATTTT.

The CDR3 coding sequence is TGTGCCAGCACCAGGTCGGAGACCCAGTACTTC. It yields the protein CASTRSETQYF. The J gene is TRBJ2-5, the V gene TRBV12-3 or TRBV12-4, with D hard to call. CDR3 length equals 11 residues. The germline V and J ends were trimmed by 7 bases and 5 bases, with 8 bases remaining between them.

The chain recombines TRBV24-1 with TRBJ2-1; D is possibly TRBD2 (5 bases). V was trimmed by 4 bases and J by 7 bases, leaving 16 bases between them. In germline, CDR1 is KGHDR, CDR2 SFDVKD. The CDR3 contains 15 residues. CDR3 residues: CATSDPGLVANEQFF. Written as DNA, the CDR3 is TGTGCCACCAGTGACCCAGGACTGGTGGCGAATGAGCAGTTCTTC.

The chain links TRBV29-1 to TRBJ2-5; 7 bases match TRBD1. The CDR3 runs to 14 residues. The junction had 10 bases not matched to a gene; V was cut back by 4 bases and J by 5 bases. Germline V lookup: CDR1 SQVTM, CDR2 ANQGSEA. The CDR3 loop reads CSVAIQGLGETQYF. The CDR3 nucleotides are TGCAGCGTTGCCATACAGGGGTTAGGGGAGACCCAGTACTTC.

The J gene is TRBJ2-1, the V gene TRBV10-1; the match to TRBD2 covers 9 bases. The germline gives CDR1 WNHNN, CDR2 SYGVQD (reference sequence). This CDR3 has 16 amino acids. After removal of 6 bases from V and 6 bases from J, the junction contained 12 bases not matched to a gene. The CDR3 loop reads CASSDGSGGRPNEQFF. The CDR3 DNA is TGCGCCAGCAGCGATGGGAGCGGGGGGCGACCCAATGAGCAGTTCTTC.

This sequence joins TRBV19 and TRBJ1-1, with 11 bases that match TRBD1. The CDR3 sequence is 17 residues long. The V gene's germline CDR1 is LNHDA and CDR2 SQIVND (reference sequence). Trimming took 5 bases from V and 0 from J; bases not matched to a gene: 8. CDR3 sequence: CASSFGTGGVLNTEAFF. CDR3 bases: TGTGCCAGTAGTTTCGGGACAGGGGGTGTTCTGAACACTGAAGCTTTCTTT.

The chain is built from TRBV28 and TRBJ2-7, with 8 bases aligning to TRBD1. The CDR3 has 12 residues. V was pared by 10 bases and J by 5 bases, with 7 bases of the junction left unmatched. Per germline, CDR1 MDHEN and CDR2 SYDVKM. As DNA, the CDR3 is TGTGCCATTGGACAGGGTAGCCACGAGCAGTACGTC. This codes for CAIGQGSHEQYV.

The sample holds a few counts of this clone. This sequence joins TRBV19 and TRBJ2-2; TRBD2 agrees at 7 bases. The CDR3 totals 13 residues. J was trimmed by 5 bases and V by 6 bases; bases with no gene match: 3. Per the germline V gene, CDR1 is LNHDA and CDR2 is SQIVND (reference sequence). CDR3 sequence: CASRTSLTGELFF. CDR3 DNA sequence: TGTGCCAGTAGGACTAGCTTGACCGGGGAGCTGTTTTTT.

The CDR3 reads CASRKPGGEKLFF. Written as DNA, the CDR3 is TGTGCCAGCAGGAAGCCAGGGGGAGAAAAACTGTTTTTT. The gene calls are TRBV6-5 and TRBJ1-4; 7 positions match TRBD1. CDR1 MNHEY and CDR2 SVGAGI come from the germline V gene. The V segment lost 6 bases and the J segment 8 bases; nucleotides outside the gene matches: 6. This CDR3 region has 13 residues.

The chain carries TRBV5-8 and TRBJ2-5; TRBD2 might be the D (5 bases). Germline CDR1 SGHTS, CDR2 YDEGEE. Trimming shortened V by 7 bases and J by 3 bases, and 25 bases separated the two germline ends. The CDR3 totals 17 residues. The CDR3 sequence is CASPNAPAILVEETQYF. The CDR3 region has the DNA TGTGCCAGCCCCAACGCTCCGGCCATACTAGTCGAAGAGACCCAGTACTTC.

The table lists this clone with a few counts. This rearrangement joins TRBV5-1 to TRBJ2-7, with D perhaps assigned TRBD1 or TRBD2 (5 bases each). Trimming shortened V by 0 bases and J by 3 bases, and 13 bases separated the two germline ends. Germline lookup yields CDR1 SGHRS and CDR2 YFSETQ. The CDR3 spans 15 residues. In nucleotides, the CDR3 is TGCGCCAGCAGCTTGGGATTGGGGGTTGGCTACGAGCAGTACGTC. Translated, it gives CASSLGLGVGYEQYV.